Below, 2 T cell receptor beta chains from the same sample are listed, as sequenced in a study of tumor and adjacent non-tumor tissue in lung cancer. Three rounds of nested PCR, following a modified ARM-PCR protocol, produced the TCRbeta library. MiXCR, applied by TCRdb to the multiplex PCR reads, yields one record per CDR3 protein. The table lists 60,000 to 65,000 distinct CDR3 sequences, about 63% of them singletons. This sample's RNA came from whole unsorted tissue. More than 3 cm separated this lung sample from the edge of the tumor. Input material: distant non-tumor lung tissue. The origin of the receptors is a man between 65 and 85 years old with non-small cell lung cancer.

On this clonotype: The junction departs from germline at one end; a sequencing error may be responsible. The rearrangement joins TRBV6-5 to TRBJ2-6, with D tentatively TRBD2 (5 bases). The CDR3 spans 16 residues. Germline assignment: CDR1 MNHEY and CDR2 SVGAGI. CDR3 in DNA: TGTGTCAGCAGTTACCTGGCGGGCCCTGGGGCCAACGTCCTGACTTTC. Protein product: CVSSYLAGPGANVLTF.

By proportion, this clonotype is medium-sized. V usage is TRBV6-5 and J usage is TRBJ1-1, with D unresolved. The germline CDR1 and CDR2 sequences are MNHEY and SVGAGI. The CDR3 consists of 14 residues. Trimming stripped 5 bases from V and 5 bases from J, with 15 bases between. CDR3: CASSSRIRTTEAFF. In DNA, the CDR3 is TGTGCCAGCAGTAGCCGGATTCGGACGACTGAAGCTTTCTTT.